The source of this T cell receptor beta chain is a study of CD8 T cells in Susac syndrome. CD8+ and CD4+ T cells taken from blood had their TCR beta sequenced. In its sample, this clonotype was seen a few times. The CDR3 runs 13 residues. V shed 6 bases and J shed 6 bases, with 12 bases lying between them. Germline assignment: CDR1 MNHEY and CDR2 SMNVEV (reference sequence). cDNA came from approximately 0.5 to 1 ug RNA primed by random hexamers. TCRdb re-called the immunoSEQ multiplex PCR reads through MiXCR, storing one row per CDR3 protein. The profile shows about 400,000 distinct CDR3 sequences, about 85% of them singletons.

What was sequenced was CD8+ T cells from PBMCs. J is TRBJ2-1 and V is TRBV27; the D call may be TRBD1 or TRBD2 (5 bases each). This sequence was found in a human donor with multiple sclerosis. The CDR3 DNA reads as TGTGCCAGCAGCGCGAGGGGCATCAATGAGCAGTTCTTC. It specifies CASSARGINEQFF.